One and the same sample provided the 29 T cell receptor beta chains below, sequenced in a study of cytomegalovirus exposure and HLA in healthy donors. Primers included in the PCR were 60 Vbeta and 13 Jbeta primers. Profiling relied on immunoSEQ multiplex PCR, and the TCRdb table lists in-frame clones only, not all of them. This table has under 200,000 clones, approximately 80% appearing once. The sequenced material came from PBMCs. All receptors derive from a woman aged 30 to 39 in good health and CMV-seronegative.

The chain couples TRBV6-1 to TRBJ2-7; TRBD1 matches 8 bases. The junction had 7 bases not matched to a gene; V was cut back by 11 bases and J by 1 base. The length of the CDR3 is 13 residues. Germline CDR1 is MNHNS and CDR2 is SASEGT. CDR3 sequence (DNA): TGTGCCGCCGGACAGGGAAGGTCCTACGAGCAGTACTTC. Translation gives CAAGQGRSYEQYF.

The rearrangement uses TRBV7-6 and TRBJ1-3; TRBD1 is a possible D gene (6 bases). This CDR3 has 15 amino acids. From germline, CDR1 is SGHVS and CDR2 FNYEAQ. V lost 1 base to trimming and J lost 5 bases, with 12 bases between them. CDR3 DNA: TGTGCCAGCAGCTTAGGGCAGGGGCGGCGAAACACCATATATTTT. Protein sequence: CASSLGQGRRNTIYF.

The chain carries TRBV5-1 and TRBJ2-3; D possibly corresponds to TRBD2 (6 bases). The CDR3 length is 16 residues. Trimming stripped 0 bases from V and 3 bases from J, with 14 bases between. Per the germline V gene, CDR1 is SGHRS and CDR2 is YFSETQ. The CDR3 spells CASSLVMGGGTDTQYF. CDR3 coding DNA: TGCGCCAGCAGCTTGGTTATGGGAGGTGGGACAGATACGCAGTATTTT.

The chain recombines TRBV19 with TRBJ1-2; 10 positions agree with TRBD1. The V gene end was trimmed by 5 bases and the J gene end by 7 bases; junction bases not matched to a gene: 4. CDR3 length: 13 amino acids. Germline-derived CDR1 and CDR2 are LNHDA and SQIVND (reference sequence). The CDR3 DNA is TGTGCCAGTAGTCCCGGGACAGGGGCTGGCTACACCTTC. Its protein is CASSPGTGAGYTF.

The chain carries TRBV18 and TRBJ2-3; 7 positions match TRBD2. Trimming cost V 3 bases and J 1 base; bases outside gene matches: 4. Germline CDR1 KGHSH, CDR2 LQKENI. The CDR3 is made up of 15 amino acids. This CDR3 reads CASSPLAAGTDTQYF. The CDR3 DNA reads TGTGCCAGCTCACCGCTAGCGGCTGGCACAGATACGCAGTATTTT.

This rearrangement joins TRBV6-5 to TRBJ2-7; the D gene is possibly TRBD1 (5 bases). Germline CDR1 reads MNHEY; CDR2 reads SVGAGI. The CDR3 sequence is 12 residues long. The germline V and J ends were trimmed by 8 bases and 6 bases, with 14 bases remaining between them. CDR3 DNA sequence: TGTGCCAGCCAGGACACTTTCGGCGAGCAGTACTTC. Protein sequence: CASQDTFGEQYF.

The chain joins TRBV2 to TRBJ1-4, with 7 bases matching TRBD1. V gave up 10 bases and J gave up 0 bases; unmatched junction bases: 8. Germline assignment: CDR1 SNHLY and CDR2 FYNNEI. This CDR3 has 15 residues. The CDR3 region is CATRDRVATNEKLFF. The CDR3 nucleotides are TGTGCCACCAGAGACAGGGTTGCAACTAATGAAAAACTGTTTTTT.

This clone was detected only a few times. The chain couples TRBV7-9 to TRBJ2-5; D unresolved. This CDR3 has 15 residues. Trimming left V 0 bases short and J 1 base short, with 9 bases between. From germline, CDR1 is SEHNR and CDR2 FQNEAQ (reference sequence). The CDR3 loop is CASSLAPGVQETQYF. The CDR3 nucleotides read TGTGCCAGCAGCTTAGCGCCCGGAGTCCAAGAGACCCAGTACTTC.

As for this clone: A junction end diverges from the germline sequence, so it may reflect a read error. This chain joins TRBV7-2 and TRBJ2-1; 8 positions agree with TRBD2. The CDR3 is 15 amino acids. The germline CDR1 and CDR2 sequences are SGHTA and FQGNSA. The CDR3 protein is CASSLPSGPYDEQFF. The CDR3 region has the DNA TGTGCCAGCAGCTTACCTAGCGGGCCCTACGATGAGCAGTTCTTC.

V usage is TRBV20-1 and J usage is TRBJ2-5; D is ambiguous. The CDR3 is 11 residues long. Deletions cut 4 bases from V and 1 base from J, with 4 bases between. Germline values: CDR1 DFQATT, CDR2 SNEGSKA (reference sequence). As DNA, the CDR3 is TGCAGTGCTATAATCCAAGAGACCCAGTACTTC. Amino acid sequence: CSAIIQETQYF.

The rearrangement joins TRBV7-2 to TRBJ2-7; 13 bases align to TRBD2. With 4 bases clipped from V and 7 bases from J, the junction kept 16 bases outside the gene matches. Germline lookup yields CDR1 SGHTA and CDR2 FQGNSA. This CDR3 is 18 amino acids long. The CDR3, as DNA: TGTGCCAGCAGCTCTACTAGATTGGGACTAGCGGGACCTTTGGAGCAGTACTTC. Protein sequence: CASSSTRLGLAGPLEQYF.

The V and J genes are TRBV5-4 and TRBJ2-3; the match to TRBD1 covers 7 bases. V was clipped by 2 bases and J by 2 bases; unmatched bases: 5. CDR3 length equals 15 residues. Germline values: CDR1 SGHNT, CDR2 YYREEE (reference sequence). CDR3 coding DNA: TGTGCCAGCAGCTTAAGGACAGGAATCACAGATACGCAGTATTTT. Protein: CASSLRTGITDTQYF.

V usage is TRBV11-2 and J usage is TRBJ2-7; 9 positions agree with TRBD1. CDR3 length: 14 residues. V shed 4 bases and J 0 bases; nucleotides not matched to a gene: 1. Germline-derived CDR1 and CDR2 are SGHAT and FQNNGV. CDR3: CASSSGQGSYEQYF. In DNA, the CDR3 is TGTGCCAGCAGCTCGGGACAGGGCTCCTACGAGCAGTACTTC.

This clone was counted a few times. This chain links TRBV27 with TRBJ1-5; 8 bases fit TRBD1. The CDR3 spans 15 residues. V was clipped by 0 bases and J by 2 bases; unmatched bases: 0. Germline V CDR1 and CDR2: MNHEY, SMNVEV (reference sequence). The CDR3 DNA sequence: TGTGCCAGCAGTTTATCGACAGGGGGCAATCAGCCCCAGCATTTT. Translation gives CASSLSTGGNQPQHF.

This clone was counted a few times. The chain links TRBV5-6 to TRBJ1-6; 9 nucleotides line up with TRBD1. Germline lookup yields CDR1 SGHDT and CDR2 YYEEEE. The V segment lost 0 bases and the J segment 9 bases; nucleotides outside the gene matches: 16. This CDR3 has 19 amino acids. As DNA, the CDR3 is TGTGCCAGCAGCTTGGTAATGGGGACAGGGCCCTTGTCGGGTTCACCCCTCCACTTT. It translates to CASSLVMGTGPLSGSPLHF.

The chain has TRBV9 and TRBJ2-2, with 9 bases lining up with TRBD1. Germline CDR1 SGDLS, CDR2 YYNGEE. Germline trimming cut 1 base from V and 1 base from J; bases unmatched to any gene: 2. The CDR3 has 16 residues. In nucleotides, the CDR3 is TGTGCCAGCAGCGTACCGGGACAGGGGAACACCGGGGAGCTGTTTTTT. Residues: CASSVPGQGNTGELFF.

This sequence joins TRBV14 and TRBJ2-5; no firm D call. In germline, CDR1 is SGHDN, CDR2 FVKESK. The CDR3 covers 14 residues. V gave up 4 bases and J gave up 1 base, with 10 bases separating them. The CDR3 spells CASSRFRSQETQYF. CDR3 nucleotides: TGTGCCAGCAGCCGTTTTAGATCCCAAGAGACCCAGTACTTC.

The chain couples TRBV11-2 to TRBJ2-2; 8 bases fit TRBD1. The germline V gene encodes CDR1 SGHAT and CDR2 FQNNGV. The CDR3 runs to 14 residues. Trimming at V came to 4 bases and at J to 6 bases, leaving 4 bases not matched to a gene. The CDR3 sequence: CASSYTTGAGELFF. The CDR3 region has the DNA TGTGCCAGCAGCTATACGACAGGGGCCGGGGAGCTGTTTTTT.

The V call is TRBV4-3, the J call TRBJ2-3; D is ambiguous. The CDR3 is 16 residues long. V was trimmed by 0 bases and J by 10 bases, leaving 20 bases between them. Germline CDR1 is LGHNA and CDR2 is YSLEER. The CDR3 here is CASSQDIAAALGAQYF. The DNA of the CDR3 is TGCGCCAGCAGCCAAGATATAGCAGCTGCATTGGGTGCGCAGTATTTT.

The chain is built from TRBV4-1 and TRBJ1-4; tentative D call: TRBD1 (5 bases). V was shortened by 1 base and J by 4 bases, with 13 bases between the two germline ends. This CDR3 has 16 amino acids. Germline values: CDR1 MGHRA, CDR2 YSYEKL. CDR3 residues: CASSQGSGTFNEKLFF. In nucleotides, the CDR3 is TGCGCCAGCAGCCAAGGGTCCGGGACTTTTAATGAAAAACTGTTTTTT.

This clone showed up just a few times. The chain couples TRBV19 to TRBJ1-5; D is uncertain. The CDR3 sequence is 13 residues long. In germline, CDR1 is LNHDA, CDR2 SQIVND (reference sequence). Between the trimmed V and J ends, which lost 2 bases and 1 base, there was a span of 3 bases. CDR3 coding DNA: TGTGCCAGTAGTATACAGAGCAATCAGCCCCAGCATTTT. It is translated as CASSIQSNQPQHF.

This chain links TRBV10-2 with TRBJ2-6; D is possibly TRBD1 (7 bases). Germline loops: CDR1 WSHSY, CDR2 SAAADI. The CDR3 consists of 18 residues. The V gene lost 8 bases and the J gene lost 0 bases, with 20 bases spanning the gap. CDR3 protein: CASGGGDSFFSGANVLTF. DNA for the CDR3: TGCGCCAGCGGAGGAGGGGACAGCTTTTTCTCTGGGGCCAACGTCCTGACTTTC.

The rearrangement links TRBV5-6 to TRBJ1-1; D might be TRBD1 (6 bases). The V end lost 4 bases, the J end lost 1 base, and 14 bases lay between the germline ends. CDR3 size: 15 residues. From germline, CDR1 is SGHDT and CDR2 YYEEEE. The CDR3 coding sequence is TGTGCCAGCAGCGCCTTCGGACAGCCGAACACTGAAGCTTTCTTT. Protein product: CASSAFGQPNTEAFF.

The chain uses TRBV19 and TRBJ1-1, with 8 bases matching TRBD1. The CDR3 sequence is 16 residues long. With V trimmed by 2 bases and J by 2 bases, 7 bases remained unmatched. Germline CDR1 LNHDA, CDR2 SQIVND (reference sequence). The CDR3 region is CASSIQGARGNTEAFF. The CDR3 DNA sequence: TGTGCCAGTAGTATACAGGGGGCGCGGGGTAACACTGAAGCTTTCTTT.

This clone was counted only a few times. V gene TRBV27 combines with J gene TRBJ1-4; a possible D gene is TRBD1 (5 bases). Germline CDR1 is MNHEY and CDR2 is SMNVEV (reference sequence). V was shortened by 1 base and J by 9 bases, with 12 bases between the two germline ends. This CDR3 contains 14 residues. CDR3 nucleotides: TGTGCCAGCAGTTTATGGGGGGTGTCCAAAAAACTGTTTTTT. This translates into CASSLWGVSKKLFF.

This rearrangement joins TRBV21-1 to TRBJ2-3; TRBD1 is the table's D call and was not checked against the DNA. TRBV21-1 is shown as a pseudogene. The CDR3 is made up of 16 amino acids. The CDR3 region is CARDPPGTGGADTQYF. In nucleotides, the CDR3 is TGTGCCAGGGACCCCCCCGGGACAGGGGGAGCAGATACGCAGTATTTT.

The rearrangement links TRBV7-9 to TRBJ2-7; 12 nucleotides line up with TRBD2. The germline CDR1 and CDR2 sequences are SEHNR and FQNEAQ (reference sequence). The CDR3 is 15 residues long. V dropped 8 bases and J dropped 6; count of bases not matched to a gene: 11. The DNA of the CDR3 is TGTGCCAGCGGGCCTCTAGCGGGAGGGCCGGGCGAGCAGTACTTC. Residues: CASGPLAGGPGEQYF. Variable domain in full (rest from reference TRBV7-9 and TRBJ2-7): DTGVSQNPRHKITKRGQNVTFRCDPISEHNRLYWYRQTLGQGPEFLTYFQNEAQLEKSRLLSDRFSAERPKGSFSTLEIQRTEQGDSAMYLCASGPLAGGPGEQYFGPGTRLTVT.

The V gene is TRBV23-1, the J gene TRBJ2-7, with D uncertain. TRBV23-1 is filed as an ORF, its function uncertain. Trimming removed 3 bases from V and 2 bases from J, with 14 bases in between. This CDR3 is built from 15 residues. The CDR3 sequence: CASSQSDMVTYEQYF. In DNA form, the CDR3 reads TGCGCCAGCAGTCAGTCAGACATGGTTACCTACGAGCAGTACTTC.

CDR3 sequence reads: CSAWGDTEAFF. The CDR3 coding sequence is TGCAGTGCTTGGGGAGACACTGAAGCTTTCTTT. This chain links TRBV20-1 with TRBJ1-1; no reliable D call. Trimming took 5 bases from V and 3 from J, leaving 7 bases between them. Germline V CDR1 and CDR2: DFQATT, SNEGSKA (reference sequence). The CDR3 covers 11 residues.